This entry concerns a single T cell receptor (beta chain). The antigen it binds to is not known. No base qualities exist here, and no much larger clone lies one base off it. The thymus tissue came from surgical resects taken out during corrective cardiac surgery. Donors were immunologically healthy infants undergoing open corrective cardiac surgery for congenital heart defects in Finland. Thymocytes were freed from the tissue by mechanical means and kept at -70 degrees C as pellets of roughly 9.5-31 million cells. A QIAsymphony instrument was used to extract genomic DNA from frozen cell pellets. These data originate in a study of human thymus T cells (dated by TCRdb to 2019 to 2021). In the study overall: TCR alpha and beta repertoires from about eight infant thymus samples and a few related peripheral blood samples were characterized in the study. The infant donors were roughly 6 to 250 days old, and the cohort included over 5 males and a couple of females. Study-level results and caveats: V and J gene segment usage appeared biased in both thymic and peripheral blood repertoires. On average, thymus samples gave about 810,000 unique TCRB clonotypes, whereas blood samples gave around 84,000. According to the related research, thymic TCR repertoires were highly overlapping among unrelated individuals.

The germline V gene yields SGHRS for CDR1 and YFSETQ for CDR2. The CDR3 covers 14 residues, taking in both the cysteine and the phenylalanine. Only the CDR3 DNA is retained, 42 bases long and in frame from the first base. V drops 0 bases and J drops 3 bases, leaving 9 bases in between. The immunoSEQ multiplex PCR assay was used to amplify the TCRB and TCRAD loci from a standardized amount of quality-controlled genomic DNA. The amplicons covered the V(D)J region and were long enough to include the CDR3 and to identify the V and J genes. The amplicons were sequenced on an Illumina platform via the commercial immunoSEQ service. Concerning the study's data processing: Corrections for primer bias and sequencing errors followed previously described methods, while TCRAD and TCRB definitions were based on the IMGT database. Analysis of the repertoires was done with immunoSEQ Analyzer 3.0 and VDJTools and included basic statistics, V/J segment usage, diversity estimates, rarefaction and pairwise overlap. Chao1, ChaoE, Efron-Thisted, Shannon and inverse Simpson indices were used to estimate diversity, which was also estimated on datasets down-sampled to the smallest sample. Repertoire overlap was determined by strict matching of CDR3 nucleotide sequence, V gene and J gene, and Jaccard-based multidimensional scaling clustering was applied. TCRdb limited this immuneACCESS table to in-frame rearrangements with V and J called. A share of clones is missing; checked studies link under half to unresolved V genes, and the rest is unexplained. V and J calls and clone size come straight from that table; D and trimming were deduced from the DNA. The sample records around 130,000 clones, around 94% of which are singletons. 0.024% of the sample is in the top ten clones.

This TCR came from a boy in the first two years of life with a congenital heart defect but otherwise immunologically healthy. The sample consisted of thymus tissue. Recombination joined TRBV5-1 with TRBJ1-1; a weak D assignment points to TRBD1 (6 bases agree). The CDR3 corresponds to CASSLGQAHTEAFF. The DNA is TGCGCCAGCAGCTTGGGACAGGCCCACACTGAAGCTTTCTTT.